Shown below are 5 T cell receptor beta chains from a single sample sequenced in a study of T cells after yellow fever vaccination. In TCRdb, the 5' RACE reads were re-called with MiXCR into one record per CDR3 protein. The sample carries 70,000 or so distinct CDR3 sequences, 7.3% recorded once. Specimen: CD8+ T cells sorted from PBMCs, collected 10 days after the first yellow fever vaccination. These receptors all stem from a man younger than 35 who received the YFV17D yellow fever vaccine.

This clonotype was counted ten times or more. The DNA for the CDR3 is TGTGCCAGTAGTCAGACTAGCGGGGATTACAATGAGCAGTTCTTC. Its translation is CASSQTSGDYNEQFF. The V and J genes are TRBV19 and TRBJ2-1, with 11 nucleotides matching TRBD2. CDR1 and CDR2 from the germline V gene are LNHDA and SQIVND (reference sequence). There are 15 residues in the CDR3. Trimming removed 5 bases from V and 4 bases from J; junction bases left unmatched: 4. Using reference TRBV19 and TRBJ2-1 for the parts outside the CDR3, the full variable domain is DGGITQSPKYLFRKEGQNVTLSCEQNLNHDAMYWYRQDPGQGLRLIYYSQIVNDFQKGDIAEGYSVSREKKESFPLTVTSAQKNPTAFYLCASSQTSGDYNEQFFGPGTRLTVL.

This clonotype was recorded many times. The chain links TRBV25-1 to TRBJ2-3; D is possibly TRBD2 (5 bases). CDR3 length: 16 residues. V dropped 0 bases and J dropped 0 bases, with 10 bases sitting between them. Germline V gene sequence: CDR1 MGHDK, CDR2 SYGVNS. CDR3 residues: CASSEYLGDSTDTQYF. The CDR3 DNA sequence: TGTGCCAGCAGTGAATATCTCGGGGATAGCACAGATACGCAGTATTTT.

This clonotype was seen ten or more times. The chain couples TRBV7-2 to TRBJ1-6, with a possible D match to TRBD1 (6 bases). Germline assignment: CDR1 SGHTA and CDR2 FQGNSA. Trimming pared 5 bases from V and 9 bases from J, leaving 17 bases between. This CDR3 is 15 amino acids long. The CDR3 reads CASSPGVGAASPLHF. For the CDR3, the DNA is TGTGCCAGCAGCCCAGGGGTAGGGGCGGCTTCACCCCTCCACTTT.

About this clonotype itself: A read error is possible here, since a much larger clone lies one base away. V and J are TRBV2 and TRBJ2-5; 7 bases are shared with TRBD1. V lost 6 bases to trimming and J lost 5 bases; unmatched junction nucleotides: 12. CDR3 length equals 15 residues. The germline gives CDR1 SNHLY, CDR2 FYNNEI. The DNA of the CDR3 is TGTGCCAGCAGCGTTGGGACAGCCCGATTTGAGACCCAGTACTTC. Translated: CASSVGTARFETQYF.

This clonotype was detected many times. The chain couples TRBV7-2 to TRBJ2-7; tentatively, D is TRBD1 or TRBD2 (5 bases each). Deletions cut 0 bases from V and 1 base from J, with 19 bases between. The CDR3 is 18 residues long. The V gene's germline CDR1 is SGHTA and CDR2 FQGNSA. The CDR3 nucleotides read TGTGCCAGCAGCTTAGCGTATGTACTCCGAGAGGGGTCCTACGAGCAGTACTTC. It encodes CASSLAYVLREGSYEQYF.